Ten or more counts support the clone carrying this T cell receptor beta chain. Germline V gives CDR1 SEHNR, CDR2 FQNEAQ (reference sequence). V was pared by 7 bases and J by 8 bases, with 9 bases of the junction left unmatched. The CDR3 spans 14 residues. The sample originates from a study of T cells in Graves' hyperthyroidism and ophthalmopathy. It was RNA transcripts that yielded the amplified TCR beta CDR3 regions. TCR CDR3 regions were first amplified by RT-PCR with HTBI primers. TCRdb used MiXCR to reprocess the multiplex PCR reads, holding one entry per CDR3 protein. The sample contains 390,000 or so distinct CDR3 sequences, roughly 14% of which appear only once.

The sequence came from a young man with Graves' ophthalmopathy. The rearrangement uses TRBV7-9 and TRBJ2-1, with TRBD2 identical over 9 bases. The sample comprised blood. As DNA, the CDR3 is TGTGCCAGCAACCTGATCGCTAGCGGGGATGAGCAGTTCTTC. It translates to CASNLIASGDEQFF.